This T cell receptor (beta chain) was recorded in a study of blood T cell repertoires in COVID-19. In the study overall: From T cells, B-cell-depleted T cells, or PBMCs came the material, which was cDNA or gDNA.

Germline loops: CDR1 MGHDK, CDR2 SYGVNS. This CDR3 spans 13 amino acids. The germline V and J ends were trimmed by 3 bases and 4 bases, with 10 bases remaining between them. TCRdb's table, derived via immunoSEQ multiplex PCR, lists solely in-frame clones and lacks some. The sample lists some 240,000 clones, approximately 86% seen once, with 3.3% in the top ten. The TCR sequence derives from a woman aged 40 to 50 with acute COVID-19. V usage is TRBV25-1 and J usage is TRBJ2-7; a possible D gene is TRBD2 (5 bases). Sequencing was carried out using PBMCs or T cells enriched from blood (not recorded which). In DNA, the CDR3 is TGTGCCAGCAGTGAGCCGGGAAGATACGAGCAGTACTTC. This encodes CASSEPGRYEQYF.